This TCR beta chain appears in the sequencing data of a study of blood T cell repertoires in COVID-19 (TCRdb year 2020). With regard to the full study: Samples from collaborators originated in the United States, Italy and Spain and spanned both the acute and convalescent phases of COVID-19. Where available, HLA class I and class II types were taken from metadata supplied by the sample provider and were not determined by assay-based typing. The dataset comprised deeply sampled blood TCRbeta repertoires from subjects exposed to, actively infected with, or recovered from COVID-19. The material from the prospective study consisted of cDNA or gDNA derived from T cells, B-cell-depleted T cells, or PBMCs. The repertoires were released in a freely available public database meant as a resource for research on the immune response to SARS-CoV-2. The sample metadata nearly always contained a de-identified subject ID, COVID-19 status, age in years and sex. The samples were drawn from two sources: the first 160 participants of the ongoing ImmuneRACE study, and approximately 1,300 subjects contributed by 6 global collaborators. Overall study results and their limits: The amount of clinical and demographic metadata varied by source and participant and was provided uncurated.

With respect to this clone: Its cognate antigen has yet to be identified. Base-call qualities are not available, and no considerably larger clone is one nucleotide away.

Collaborating institutions collected whole blood in K2EDTA tubes following their own protocols. For TCRbeta analysis, collaborators shipped samples in one of three forms: frozen whole blood, isolated PBMCs, or DNA extracted from either of those sample types. As encoded in the germline V gene, CDR1 is ENHRY while CDR2 is SYGVKD. The V and J ends are trimmed by 4 bases and 8 bases, leaving 17 bases between them. The CDR3, cysteine through phenylalanine, is 15 amino acids long. Only the CDR3 DNA stays, 45 bases, in frame from base 1. The immunoSEQ Assay, a bias-controlled multiplex PCR, was used to amplify TCRbeta CDR3 regions from genomic DNA. Per the original workflow: Nucleated cell counts per sample were estimated from amplification of reference gene primers within the assay. To quantify the absolute abundance of each unique TCRbeta CDR3 rearrangement, sequence reads were collapsed and filtered. Productive Simpson clonality was computed per sample as the square root of Simpson's diversity index over productive rearrangements. TCRdb retrieved this table from immuneACCESS and kept in-frame rearrangements only. Not all clones are present; in checked studies, unresolved V genes account for under half, and no reason is known for the remainder. The V and J calls and clone size were taken over from that table, and D and trimming were inferred from the DNA. The sample table records 150,000 or so clones; 81% of these occur just once. Together, the top ten hold 7.5% to 9.5% of the sample.

Sequencing was done on a sample of peripheral blood. The chain is made from TRBV10-3 and TRBJ1-4, with the identity of the D gene unclear. This TCR was sampled from a human donor with acute or convalescent COVID-19. The donor label of this sample is uncertain. CDR3 loop: CAISGGLSAGEKLFF. DNA sequence: TGTGCCATCAGTGGAGGACTCTCCGCGGGGGAAAAACTGTTTTTT.